This is a list of T cell receptor beta chains from one sample in a study of cytomegalovirus exposure and HLA in healthy donors. Generated by immunoSEQ multiplex PCR, the TCRdb table keeps only in-frame clones and is missing some. This sample carries some 180,000 clones, with about 6.5% going to the ten biggest clones. Input material: PBMCs. The receptors were gathered from a man aged 25-45 years in good health and CMV-seronegative. Both conserved end residues are part of each CDR3.

j_call	v_call	cdr3_aa
TRBJ2-7	TRBV5-6	CASSLTARAYEQYF
TRBJ2-2	TRBV28	CASRDPGQGVTGELFF
TRBJ2-7	TRBV27	CASSGLAGGSYEQYF
TRBJ2-1	TRBV5-1	CASSSLAGGHEQFF
TRBJ1-1	TRBV5-4	CASSYKQGGGTEAFF
TRBJ1-1	TRBV28	CASSLGASRTEAFF
TRBJ1-2	TRBV23-1	CASSRGTELNYGYTF
TRBJ2-1	TRBV19	CASTLAGGMDEQFF
TRBJ2-5	TRBV9	CASSVGQPQETQYF
TRBJ2-7	TRBV15	CATSRAGAGYYEQYF
TRBJ2-7	TRBV6-5	CASSSSTGTPYEQYF
TRBJ2-1	TRBV7-3	CASSSPFRGNSYNEQFF
TRBJ2-7	TRBV6-5	CASSYSASGVTYEQYF
TRBJ1-1	TRBV18	CASSPPEGRGAIPAFF
TRBJ1-1	TRBV25-1	CASSSMNTEAFF
TRBJ2-6	TRBV5-1	CASSRQGGAGANVLTF
TRBJ2-6	TRBV2	CASLRNPGQSFSGANVLTF
TRBJ2-5	TRBV5-1	CASSLLGAGGRGETQYF
TRBJ2-3	TRBV29-1	CSPRGGLAGLTDTQYF
TRBJ2-7	TRBV28	CASRGAGAPNEQYF
TRBJ1-5	TRBV5-6	CASSLGLGGNNQPQHF
TRBJ2-7	TRBV5-4	CASSPTGDYEQYF
TRBJ1-1	TRBV9	CASSTTAGTDYTEAFF
TRBJ2-7	TRBV4-1	CASSPPAGGSYEQYF
TRBJ2-1	TRBV5-1	CASSSIAGVDNEQFF
TRBJ2-7	TRBV5-1	CASTQASGSREQYF
TRBJ2-1	TRBV18	CASSPPSGNNEQFF
TRBJ1-2	TRBV27	CASSPFRGRDSGYTF
TRBJ2-5	TRBV2	CASTGWGGETQYF
TRBJ2-2	TRBV30	CAWSLGYTGELFF
TRBJ1-1	TRBV5-1	CASSRVAGVGEAFF
TRBJ2-2	TRBV9	CASSDRGRTGELFF
TRBJ2-1	TRBV7-3	CASSLGLTVGEQFF
TRBJ1-3	TRBV9	CASSPSPGTGNTIYF
TRBJ2-3	TRBV5-1	CASSFRIAGDTDTQYF
TRBJ1-5	TRBV27	CASSSISPGVAPQHF
TRBJ1-2	TRBV19	CASRGTGNTLDGYTF
TRBJ1-1	TRBV7-3	CASSLGGGNTEAFF
TRBJ2-5	TRBV29-1	CSTAELAGSETQYF
TRBJ1-1	TRBV18	CASSPFGTGDTEAFF
TRBJ2-2	TRBV11-2	CASSPTQGAPRLAGELFF